The entry that follows covers one T cell receptor (beta chain) sequence. This clonotype was recorded at least ten times. Its antigen is currently not known. It has no much larger one-base neighbor in the sample; base qualities were not kept. Moderately to severely active disease, a Clinical Activity Score of at least 3, a NOSPECS grade of at least 4, and a duration under 3 months were present in ophthalmopathy patients. The study excluded patients with uncontrolled infections, other autoimmune diseases, pregnancy or lactation. Clinical symptoms, serum thyroxine and TRAb, thyroid ultrasound, and orbital computed tomography formed the basis for the diagnoses. Ficoll-Paque density gradient centrifugation was used to isolate PBMCs from around 10 ml of fresh peripheral blood. Total RNA was extracted using Trizol reagent, and RNA quality was assessed on an Agilent 2100 Bioanalyzer. This specimen belongs to a study of T cells in Graves' hyperthyroidism and ophthalmopathy (dated by TCRdb to between 2018 and 2021). With respect to the entire study: Peripheral blood samples were taken at the time of initial diagnosis, prior to any treatment. TCR V-J signatures able to tell the groups apart were searched for in a discovery cohort of some 100 patients, of whom over 40 had Graves' ophthalmopathy and about 55 had stable Graves' hyperthyroidism. Whether ophthalmopathy could be predicted prospectively was tested in an independent validation cohort made up of about 20 hyperthyroidism patients plus 17 patients who later progressed to ophthalmopathy. The 100 discovery patients were randomly split 7:3 into training and test sets. In over five Graves' hyperthyroidism patients, the study also compared T-cell repertoires from thyroid tissue with T-cell repertoires from blood. After blood sampling, hyperthyroidism patients were treated with methimazole at a starting dose of 30 mg daily, and ophthalmopathy patients were treated with high-dose intravenous methylprednisolone. TCR Vbeta CDR3 sequencing of 120 to 150 peripheral blood samples (roughly 43 ophthalmopathy, under 80 hyperthyroidism and roughly 17 progressor patients) is reported in the paper.

The CDR3 covers 14 residues, taking in both the cysteine and the phenylalanine. Only the CDR3 DNA stays, 42 bases, in frame from base 1. At the junction V is shortened by 5 bases and J by 3 bases; bases outside the gene matches: 4. The CDR1 and CDR2 encoded by the germline V gene are SGHAT and FQNNGV. Amplification of TCR beta CDR3 regions was carried out from RNA transcripts. A first-round RT-PCR of the TCR CDR3 used the HTBI primer set with the Qiagen OneStep RT-PCR kit. The libraries were constructed in a second round of multiplex PCR and then size-selected and purified. Paired-end sequencing of the libraries was performed with 100 bp reads on an Illumina HiSeq2000. The paper's processing steps were these. Raw data were processed with SOAPnuke, discarding reads with adapters, uncalled bases, mean Phred below 15, or no exact constant-primer or identifier match. COPE v1.2.5 was used to merge the high-quality paired reads, and each unique nucleotide sequence was defined as a clonotype. Clonotypes were aligned to IMGT TRBV, TRBD and TRBJ reference segments using MiTCR v1.1. Only V-J combinations with frequency above 0.0001, covering 99% to 99.2% of repertoires, were analysed. A TCS score was defined as the ratio of F50 (clonal expansion) to E x V (chaos), with BLOSUM62-based TCRdist applied between CDR3 peptides within each V-J. Welch's t-statistics and random forest reduced around 510 V-J features to 10 to 15, which were used in a naive Bayes classifier (R e1071). The raw public data were reprocessed by TCRdb itself: fastp quality trimming at Q25, MiXCR clonotype calling, in-frame beta chains only. All rows with the same CDR3 protein become a single entry with the most common DNA and genes. TCRdb, rather than the study authors, made the V and J calls. The sample table lists some 650,000 distinct CDR3 sequences, around 15% of them with a count of one. Roughly 3.3% of the sample is held by the ten biggest clonotypes.

Overall study outcomes, separate from this receptor: In validation, progression to ophthalmopathy was predicted by the model with nearly 71% sensitivity and around 75% specificity, a median of about 6.8 months before onset. No statistical method was used to fix the sample size in advance, and group allocation was not hidden from the investigators. Most expanded thyroid clonotypes (frequency above 0.001) were also detected in blood, suggesting blood repertoires may reflect thyroid immune responses. A 13 V-J signature model separated ophthalmopathy from stable hyperthyroidism, with around 91% sensitivity and 81.08% specificity in cross-validation and 80%/75% in testing.

The receptor comes from a woman in her forties with Graves' ophthalmopathy. The chain employs TRBV11-2 and TRBJ2-5; 9 nucleotides in the junction match TRBD2. The specimen was blood. Here the CDR3 is given as CASSRGTSKETQYF. The DNA sequence reads TGTGCCAGCAGCCGCGGGACTAGCAAAGAGACCCAGTACTTC.